These 16 T cell receptor beta chains were sequenced from one sample in a study of cytomegalovirus exposure and HLA in healthy donors. Use of 60 Vbeta and 13 Jbeta primers characterized the PCR. Profiled with immunoSEQ multiplex PCR; TCRdb holds only in-frame clones, not every one. The sample holds 90,000 to 120,000 clones, around 76% seen once. The sample consisted of PBMCs. The source is a young man in good health and CMV-seronegative.

J is TRBJ1-2 and V is TRBV5-5, with D possibly TRBD1 on 5 matching bases. V lost 3 bases and J 3 bases, leaving 15 bases between the germline ends. Germline lookup yields CDR1 SGHKS and CDR2 YYEKEE (reference sequence). The CDR3 loop spans 15 amino acids. CDR3 nucleotide sequence: TGTGCCAGCAGCTCCCAGGGAACTGATTACTATGGCTACACCTTC. It specifies CASSSQGTDYYGYTF.

The V call is TRBV4-3, the J call TRBJ2-5; D is possibly TRBD1 (6 bases). The CDR3 covers 13 residues. The V gene lost 6 bases and the J gene lost 2 bases, with 10 bases spanning the gap. Germline V CDR1 and CDR2: LGHNA, YSLEER. Here the CDR3 reads CASSQGQQETQYF. The CDR3 nucleotides are TGCGCCAGCAGTCAGGGGCAGCAAGAGACCCAGTACTTC.

The rearrangement links TRBV19 to TRBJ1-2; no reliable D call. Germline-derived CDR1 and CDR2 are LNHDA and SQIVND (reference sequence). Trimming took off 6 bases at V and 7 bases at J, with 18 bases between the two ends. The CDR3 sequence is 14 residues long. The chain's CDR3 is CASREHREPFGYTF. The CDR3 region has the DNA TGTGCCAGTAGGGAACACCGGGAACCCTTTGGCTACACCTTC.

This clone has just a few counts. The rearrangement links TRBV28 to TRBJ2-7, with 10 bases aligning to TRBD1. J lost 1 base, V lost 3 bases, and 3 bases had no gene match. CDR3 size: 15 residues. The V gene's germline CDR1 is MDHEN and CDR2 SYDVKM. CDR3 sequence (DNA): TGTGCCAGCAGTTTGACGGGACAGGGGTCCTACGAGCAGTACTTC. Translated, it gives CASSLTGQGSYEQYF.

In nucleotides, the CDR3 is TGTGCCAGCAGCCAAGTTTGGGCAGAGACCCAGTACTTC. It yields the protein CASSQVWAETQYF. The J gene is TRBJ2-5, the V gene TRBV14; D remains unclear. The CDR3 covers 13 residues. CDR1 SGHDN and CDR2 FVKESK come from the germline V gene. V was clipped by 1 base and J by 4 bases, with 7 bases between them.

The chain couples TRBV29-1 to TRBJ1-3; D is unresolved. Per germline, CDR1 SQVTM and CDR2 ANQGSEA. The CDR3 consists of 11 residues. CDR3 loop: CSLFSGNTIYF. The CDR3, as DNA: TGCAGTCTATTCTCTGGAAACACCATATATTTT.

CDR3 DNA: TGTGCCAGCAGCTTAGGGATGGGCCGCAATTCACCCCTCCACTTT. Translation: CASSLGMGRNSPLHF. The gene calls are TRBV7-9 and TRBJ1-6, with D uncertain. Trimming removed 1 base at V and 7 bases at J, with 11 bases between. Germline V gene sequence: CDR1 SEHNR, CDR2 FQNEAQ (reference sequence). This CDR3 has 15 amino acids.

The rearrangement joins TRBV28 to TRBJ2-2, with D possibly being TRBD2 (6 bases). Looked up from germline, CDR1 is MDHEN and CDR2 is SYDVKM. The V end lost 3 bases, the J end lost 3 bases, and 11 bases lay between the germline ends. This CDR3 region has 15 residues. As DNA, the CDR3 is TGTGCCAGCAGTTTCGGGAGACTTTACACCGGGGAGCTGTTTTTT. Its translation is CASSFGRLYTGELFF.

V and J are TRBV10-3 and TRBJ1-2; possible D gene TRBD1, 6 bases. V was cut by 3 bases and J by 3 bases, with 17 bases left in between. The CDR3 is 16 residues long. Germline V gene lookup returns CDR1 ENHRY and CDR2 SYGVKD. The CDR3 spells CAISDVMGAKDYGYTF. As DNA, the CDR3 is TGTGCCATCAGTGATGTCATGGGGGCAAAGGACTATGGCTACACCTTC.

The chain links TRBV10-3 to TRBJ2-1; 11 bases are shared with TRBD1. CDR3 size: 15 residues. V trimming: 9 bases; J trimming: 8 bases; junction bases outside the gene matches: 12. Germline-derived CDR1 and CDR2 are ENHRY and SYGVKD. As DNA, the CDR3 is TGTGCCATACTGACCGGGACAGGGGGGGGCGATGAGCAGTTCTTC. It yields the protein CAILTGTGGGDEQFF.

The gene calls are TRBV27 and TRBJ2-2; D unresolved. From germline, CDR1 is MNHEY and CDR2 SMNVEV (reference sequence). The CDR3 totals 16 residues. V was cut by 0 bases and J by 5 bases, with 13 bases left in between. CDR3: CASSLSGLLRTGELFF. Here the CDR3 DNA reads TGTGCCAGCAGTTTATCGGGCCTCCTTCGAACCGGGGAGCTGTTTTTT.

This clone was recorded at least ten times. In nucleotides, the CDR3 is TGTGCCAGCGCCAAGGGGGCTGGTGAAAAACTGTTTTTT. Translation gives CASAKGAGEKLFF. V gene TRBV5-4 combines with J gene TRBJ1-4; 7 bases fit TRBD1. Germline CDR1 SGHNT, CDR2 YYREEE (reference sequence). The CDR3 is 13 amino acids. V dropped 7 bases and J dropped 7; count of bases not matched to a gene: 7.

V gene TRBV5-4 combines with J gene TRBJ2-7; tentative D call: TRBD2 (5 bases). Germline V gives CDR1 SGHNT, CDR2 YYREEE (reference sequence). V gave up 3 bases and J gave up 1 base, with 14 bases separating them. The CDR3 loop spans 15 amino acids. CDR3 loop: CASSSEDHASYEQYF. In nucleotides, the CDR3 is TGTGCCAGCAGCTCGGAGGATCACGCATCCTACGAGCAGTACTTC.

The chain has TRBV5-5 and TRBJ1-4; 11 nucleotides line up with TRBD1. The germline V gene has CDR1 SGHKS and CDR2 YYEKEE (reference sequence). V lost 4 bases to trimming and J lost 12 bases; unmatched junction nucleotides: 5. The CDR3 runs to 13 residues. The CDR3: CASSRGQGEQLFF. CDR3 in DNA: TGTGCCAGCAGCCGGGGACAGGGGGAACAACTGTTTTTT.

This clone was counted only a few times. One base away lies a much larger clone, so this may be a sequencing read error. The rearrangement links TRBV7-9 to TRBJ2-5, with D maybe TRBD1 (6 bases). Near its end, the DNA agrees better with TRBJ2-7, so the J call may be wrong. The length of the CDR3 is 13 residues. Germline values: CDR1 SEHNR, CDR2 FQNEAQ (reference sequence). The CDR3 DNA follows: TGTTCTAGCAGCGATTGGACAGCCTACGAGCAGTACTTC. Protein product: CSSSDWTAYEQYF.

This chain links TRBV6-5 with TRBJ2-3, with a possible D match to TRBD1 (5 bases). The CDR3 runs to 15 residues. Trimming cost V 7 bases and J 2 bases, with 16 bases left between them. Per germline, CDR1 MNHEY and CDR2 SVGAGI. The CDR3 coding sequence is TGTGCCAGCAACGAACTGGGGCCCGCCACAGATACGCAGTATTTT. This codes for CASNELGPATDTQYF.